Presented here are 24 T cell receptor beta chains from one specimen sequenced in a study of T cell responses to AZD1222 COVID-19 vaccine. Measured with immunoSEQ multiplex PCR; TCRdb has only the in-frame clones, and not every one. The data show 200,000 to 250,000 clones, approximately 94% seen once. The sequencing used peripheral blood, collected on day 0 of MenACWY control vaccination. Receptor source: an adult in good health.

The CDR3 DNA sequence: TGCGCCAGCAGCCTGGGGCCGAACAGGGGTAATGAAAAACTGTTTTTT. Translation gives CASSLGPNRGNEKLFF. V is TRBV5-1 and J is TRBJ1-4; TRBD1 agrees at 7 bases. Per germline, CDR1 SGHRS and CDR2 YFSETQ. The junction had 10 bases not matched to a gene; V was cut back by 4 bases and J by 4 bases. The CDR3 sequence is 16 residues long.

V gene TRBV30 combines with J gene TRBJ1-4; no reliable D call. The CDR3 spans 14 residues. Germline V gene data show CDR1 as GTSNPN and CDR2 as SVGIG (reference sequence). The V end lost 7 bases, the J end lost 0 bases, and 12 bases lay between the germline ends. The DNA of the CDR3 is TGTGCCTTTACGGGGAGTTCAACTAATGAAAAACTGTTTTTT. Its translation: CAFTGSSTNEKLFF.

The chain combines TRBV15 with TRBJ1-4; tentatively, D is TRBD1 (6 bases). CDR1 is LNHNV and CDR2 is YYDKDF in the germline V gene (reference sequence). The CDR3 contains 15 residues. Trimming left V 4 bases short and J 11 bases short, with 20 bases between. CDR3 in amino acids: CATSIQGPRLGKLFF. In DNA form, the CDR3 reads TGTGCCACCAGCATTCAGGGGCCGAGGTTGGGGAAACTGTTTTTT.

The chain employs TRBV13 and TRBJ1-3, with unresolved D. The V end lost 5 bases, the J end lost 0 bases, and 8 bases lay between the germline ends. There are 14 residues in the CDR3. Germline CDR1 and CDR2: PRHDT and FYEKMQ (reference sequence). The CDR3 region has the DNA TGTGCCAGCAGCGCTGATGTCTCTGGAAACACCATATATTTT. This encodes CASSADVSGNTIYF.

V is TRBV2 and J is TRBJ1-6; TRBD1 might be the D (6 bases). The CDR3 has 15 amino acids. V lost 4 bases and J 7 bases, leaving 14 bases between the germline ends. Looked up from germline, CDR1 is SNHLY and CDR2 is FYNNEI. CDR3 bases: TGTGCCAGCAGTGGGACAGTCGGAGGCAATTCACCCCTCCACTTT. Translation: CASSGTVGGNSPLHF.

CDR3 in amino acids: CASSPIGRDTQYF. The DNA of the CDR3 is TGTGCCAGCTCACCAATAGGGCGGGATACGCAGTATTTT. V and J are TRBV18 and TRBJ2-3; D uncertain. This CDR3 has 13 residues. V was clipped by 2 bases and J by 6 bases, with 9 bases between them. CDR1 and CDR2 (germline): KGHSH, LQKENI.

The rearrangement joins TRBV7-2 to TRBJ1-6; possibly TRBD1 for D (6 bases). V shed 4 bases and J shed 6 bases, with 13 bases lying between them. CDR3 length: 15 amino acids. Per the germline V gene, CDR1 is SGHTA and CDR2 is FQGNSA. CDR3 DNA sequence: TGTGCCAGCAGCTCAATGACAGGATCTAATTCACCCCTCCACTTT. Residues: CASSSMTGSNSPLHF.

CDR3 coding DNA: TGTGCCAGCAGTTTGTCTCGGCATATCGGGGAGCTGTTTTTT. Translation gives CASSLSRHIGELFF. The rearrangement uses TRBV27 and TRBJ2-2; D gene unclear. Looked up from germline, CDR1 is MNHEY and CDR2 is SMNVEV (reference sequence). V gave up 3 bases and J gave up 7 bases, with 12 bases separating them. The CDR3 is made up of 14 amino acids.

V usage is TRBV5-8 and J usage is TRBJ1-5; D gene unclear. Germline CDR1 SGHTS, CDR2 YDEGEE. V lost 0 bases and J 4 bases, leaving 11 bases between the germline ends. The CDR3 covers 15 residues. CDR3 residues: CASSLGRVRNQPQHF. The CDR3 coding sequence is TGTGCCAGCAGCTTGGGTCGGGTTCGGAATCAGCCCCAGCATTTT.

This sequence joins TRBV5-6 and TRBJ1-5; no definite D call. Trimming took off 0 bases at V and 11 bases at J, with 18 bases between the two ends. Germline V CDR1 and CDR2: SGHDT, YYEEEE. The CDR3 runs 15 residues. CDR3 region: CASSLASRPIETQHF. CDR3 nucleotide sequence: TGTGCCAGCAGCTTGGCCTCCAGGCCTATAGAGACCCAGCATTTT.

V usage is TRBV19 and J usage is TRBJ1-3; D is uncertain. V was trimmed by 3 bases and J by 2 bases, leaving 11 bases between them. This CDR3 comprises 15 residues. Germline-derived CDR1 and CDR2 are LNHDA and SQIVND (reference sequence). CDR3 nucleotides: TGTGCCAGTAGTATTGCCACATACCCTGGAAACACCATATATTTT. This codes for CASSIATYPGNTIYF.

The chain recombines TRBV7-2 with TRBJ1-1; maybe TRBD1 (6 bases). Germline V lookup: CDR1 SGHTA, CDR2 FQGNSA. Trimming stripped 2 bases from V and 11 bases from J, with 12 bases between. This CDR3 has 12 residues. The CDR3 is CASSLNRVAAFF. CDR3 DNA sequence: TGTGCCAGCAGCTTAAACAGGGTAGCGGCTTTCTTT.

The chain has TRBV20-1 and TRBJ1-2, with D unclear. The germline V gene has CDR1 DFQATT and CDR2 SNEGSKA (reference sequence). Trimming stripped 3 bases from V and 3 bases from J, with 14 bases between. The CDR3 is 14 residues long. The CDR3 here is CSASFSLVDYGYTF. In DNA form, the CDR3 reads TGCAGTGCTAGTTTCTCGTTGGTTGACTATGGCTACACCTTC.

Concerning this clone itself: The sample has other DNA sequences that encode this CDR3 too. CDR3 protein: CASSLSGGDSGNTIYF. As DNA, the CDR3 is TGCGCCAGCAGCTTGTCAGGGGGGGACTCTGGAAACACCATATATTTT. V and J are TRBV5-1 and TRBJ1-3; 7 bases agree with TRBD1. This CDR3 is 16 amino acids long. Trimming cost V 1 base and J 0 bases; bases outside gene matches: 4. Germline CDR1 SGHRS, CDR2 YFSETQ.

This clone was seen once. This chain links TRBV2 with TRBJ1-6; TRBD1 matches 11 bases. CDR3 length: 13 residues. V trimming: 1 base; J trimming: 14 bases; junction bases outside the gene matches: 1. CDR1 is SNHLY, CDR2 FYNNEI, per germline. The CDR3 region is CASSEVGQGALHF. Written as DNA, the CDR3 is TGTGCCAGCAGTGAAGTGGGACAGGGGGCCCTCCACTTT.

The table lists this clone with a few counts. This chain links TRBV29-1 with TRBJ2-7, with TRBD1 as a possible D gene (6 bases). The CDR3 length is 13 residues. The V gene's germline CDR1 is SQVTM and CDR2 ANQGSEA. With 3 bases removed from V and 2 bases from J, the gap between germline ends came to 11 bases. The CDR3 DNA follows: TGCAGCGTTGAGGGGGACACCACCTACGAGCAGTACTTC. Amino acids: CSVEGDTTYEQYF.

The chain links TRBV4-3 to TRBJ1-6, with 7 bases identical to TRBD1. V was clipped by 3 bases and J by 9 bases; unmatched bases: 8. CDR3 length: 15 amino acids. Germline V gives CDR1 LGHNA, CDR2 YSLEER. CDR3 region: CASSHPDRAASPLHF. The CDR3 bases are TGCGCCAGCAGCCATCCCGACAGGGCCGCTTCACCCCTCCACTTT.

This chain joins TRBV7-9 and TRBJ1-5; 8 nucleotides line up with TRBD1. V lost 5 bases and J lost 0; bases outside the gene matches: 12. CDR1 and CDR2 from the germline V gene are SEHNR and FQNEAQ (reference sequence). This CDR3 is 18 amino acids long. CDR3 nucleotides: TGTGCCAGCAGCCTACACACGACAGGGGAGTATAGCAATCAGCCCCAGCATTTT. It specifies CASSLHTTGEYSNQPQHF.

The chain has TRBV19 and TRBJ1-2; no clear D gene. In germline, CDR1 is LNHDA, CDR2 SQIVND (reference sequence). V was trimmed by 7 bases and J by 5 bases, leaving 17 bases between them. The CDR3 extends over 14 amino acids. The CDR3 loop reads CASIGRVIRYGYTF. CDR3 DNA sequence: TGTGCCAGTATTGGTCGGGTTATTCGGTATGGCTACACCTTC.

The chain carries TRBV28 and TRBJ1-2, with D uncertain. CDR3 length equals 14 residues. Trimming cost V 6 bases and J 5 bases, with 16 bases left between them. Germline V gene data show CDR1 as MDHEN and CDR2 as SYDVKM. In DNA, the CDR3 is TGTGCCAGCAGACCTCCCCTTACCGGGTATGGCTACACCTTC. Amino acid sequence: CASRPPLTGYGYTF.

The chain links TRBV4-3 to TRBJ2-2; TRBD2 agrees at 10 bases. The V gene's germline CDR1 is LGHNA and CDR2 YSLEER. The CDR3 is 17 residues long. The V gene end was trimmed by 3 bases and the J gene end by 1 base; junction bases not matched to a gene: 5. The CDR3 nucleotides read TGCGCCAGCAGCCATGCTGGACTAGCGGTGAACACCGGGGAGCTGTTTTTT. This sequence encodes CASSHAGLAVNTGELFF.

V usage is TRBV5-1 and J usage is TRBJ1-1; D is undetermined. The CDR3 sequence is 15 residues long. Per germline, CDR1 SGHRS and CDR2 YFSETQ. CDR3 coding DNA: TGCGCTGCCGCGGTGGTCTTGAAGGACGACACTGAAGCTTTCTTT. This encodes CAAAVVLKDDTEAFF.

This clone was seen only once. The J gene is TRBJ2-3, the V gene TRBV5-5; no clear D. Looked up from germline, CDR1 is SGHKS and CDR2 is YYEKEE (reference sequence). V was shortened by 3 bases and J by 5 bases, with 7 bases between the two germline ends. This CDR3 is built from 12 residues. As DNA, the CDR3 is TGTGCCAGCAGCTCCCTAAAAGATACGCAGTATTTT. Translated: CASSSLKDTQYF.

CDR3 residues: CASSSGNSQPQHF. The DNA for the CDR3 is TGTGCCAGCAGCTCAGGGAACAGTCAGCCCCAGCATTTT. The chain employs TRBV2 and TRBJ1-5, with D perhaps matching TRBD1 (5 bases). This CDR3 comprises 13 residues. Germline CDR1 is SNHLY and CDR2 is FYNNEI. The ends were cut back, 6 bases at V and 6 bases at J, with 12 bases in the middle.